Listed below are T cell receptor beta chains from one sample, sequenced in a study of T cells after posttransplantation cyclophosphamide. Sequenced by immunoSEQ multiplex PCR; TCRdb stores in-frame clones only, minus some. This table has about 7,200 clones, roughly 79% appearing once. Source material: memory CD4+ T cells sorted from blood. Receptors were obtained from a woman aged 45 to 65 in good health and a related stem cell transplant donor. Both conserved end residues are part of each CDR3. The D gene is left open where the match is weak. Clone size is not always given. Where it is, it says once, few, many or a class for expanded clones.

NA	TRBJ2-1	few	TRBV5-4	TGTGCCAGCAGCCCCAGAGCCACTAGAACTGTGAGGGCTCAGAATGAGCAGTTCTTC	CASSPRATRTVRAQNEQFF
NA	TRBJ2-1	once	TRBV5-1	TGCGCCAGCAGCTTGCCGGGAGTCTCCTACAATGAGCAGTTCTTC	CASSLPGVSYNEQFF
TRBD2	TRBJ2-1	NA	TRBV30	TGTGCCTGGAGTGAAATAGGGGGGGGGACTAGAGGGGTCTTC	CAWSEIGGGTRGVF
TRBD2	TRBJ2-3	few	TRBV27	TGTGCCACCCGTCTCCCGGGAGGCGGGACAGATACGCAGTATTTT	CATRLPGGGTDTQYF
NA	TRBJ1-2	NA	TRBV25-1	TGTGCCAGCAGTCCGTCGCTGTCGACATTCACCTATGGCTACACCTTC	CASSPSLSTFTYGYTF
TRBD1	TRBJ1-1	NA	TRBV27	TGTGCCAGCAGTCCCCGACAGGGCGTGAACACTGAAGCTTTCTTT	CASSPRQGVNTEAFF
NA	TRBJ2-3	NA	TRBV29-1	TGCAGCGTTGCGTTCACAGATACGCAGTATTTT	CSVAFTDTQYF
NA	TRBJ2-2	NA	TRBV19	TGTGCCAGTGACAGAAACACCGGGGAGCTGTTTTTT	CASDRNTGELFF
NA	TRBJ2-7	NA	TRBV4-2	TGTGCCAGCAGCCAAGAAGTCTTGTCTCTATCCTACGAGCAGTACTTC	CASSQEVLSLSYEQYF
TRBD2	TRBJ2-3	NA	TRBV10-2	TGCGCCAGCAGTGAGTCGAGCAGGACTAGCGGCCCCACAGATACGCAGTATTTT	CASSESSRTSGPTDTQYF
NA	TRBJ1-4	NA	TRBV28	TGTGCCAGCAGTTTGGCCCCCATTTCAACTAATGAAAAACTGTTTTTT	CASSLAPISTNEKLFF
NA	TRBJ2-6	NA	TRBV29-1	TGCAGCGCTTCCTCGGGGAGCTCTGGGGCCAACGTCCTGACTTTC	CSASSGSSGANVLTF
NA	TRBJ1-2	few	TRBV11-2	TGTGCCAGCAGCTTAGATCCCTCCGGGGGCTACACCTTC	CASSLDPSGGYTF
TRBD2	TRBJ2-7	NA	TRBV7-2	TGTGCCAGCAGCTTAGCTCAACTAGCGGGAGAACACGAGCAGTACTTC	CASSLAQLAGEHEQYF
NA	TRBJ1-1	NA	TRBV7-2	TGTGCCAGCAGCTCTTACAGGGAGAACACTGAAGCTTTCTTT	CASSSYRENTEAFF
NA	TRBJ1-1	NA	TRBV18	TGTGCCAGCTCCCCCGGGGGGGGCTTGAACACTGAAGCTTTCTTT	CASSPGGGLNTEAFF
TRBD2	TRBJ2-5	NA	TRBV19	TGTGCCAGTAGTACTAGCGGGAGGGCGAGAAAGACCCAGTACTTC	CASSTSGRARKTQYF
TRBD2	TRBJ2-1	NA	TRBV7-3	TGTGCCAGCAGCTTTACTAGCGGGAGTTTGGGTGGGGGCTACAATGAGCAGTTCTTC	CASSFTSGSLGGGYNEQFF
TRBD2	TRBJ2-7	NA	TRBV27	TGTGCCAGCAGTTTTAGGGTAGCGGGAGTTTCTTCCTACGAGCAGTACTTC	CASSFRVAGVSSYEQYF
TRBD2	TRBJ2-1	NA	TRBV28	TGTGCCAGCAGCCGACTAGCGGGAGGGAACAATGAGCAGTTCTTC	CASSRLAGGNNEQFF
NA	TRBJ2-5	NA	TRBV28	TGTGCCAGCAGTTATCCCGGGGAGACCCAGTACTTC	CASSYPGETQYF
NA	TRBJ2-6	NA	TRBV6-5	TGTGCCAGCAGGGGGGCGGCCTCTGGGGCCAACGTCCTGACTTTC	CASRGAASGANVLTF
TRBD1	TRBJ1-2	NA	TRBV7-9	TGTGCCAGCAGCTGGGGTGAGGGGGCCCATGGCTACACCTTC	CASSWGEGAHGYTF
TRBD1	TRBJ1-2	NA	TRBV27	TGTGCCAGCATCCCCGCCCACCTCCCAGGGGGCTATGGCTACACCTTC	CASIPAHLPGGYGYTF
TRBD2	TRBJ2-7	NA	TRBV7-9	TGTGCCAGCACCCCTGTTGGGAGGCTAGCGGGAGTCGAGCAGTACTTC	CASTPVGRLAGVEQYF
NA	TRBJ2-3	NA	TRBV7-2	TGTGCCAGCAGCCTTAACAGGGACGGCGCAGATACGCAGTATTTT	CASSLNRDGADTQYF
TRBD2	TRBJ2-5	NA	TRBV5-1	TGCGCCAGCAGTTGGACTAGCGGAGGGGGCCAAGAGACCCAGTACTTC	CASSWTSGGGQETQYF
NA	TRBJ1-4	NA	TRBV2	TGTGCCAGCAGCTACGATGAAAAACTGTTTTTT	CASSYDEKLFF
TRBD1	TRBJ2-7	NA	TRBV9	TGTGCCAGCACCCTCGGTGACAGGGACTCCTACGAGCAGTACTTC	CASTLGDRDSYEQYF
NA	TRBJ2-1	NA	TRBV19	TGTGCCAGTAGTACTTCAGGGAGGAACAATGAGCAGTTCTTC	CASSTSGRNNEQFF
NA	TRBJ1-3	NA	TRBV19	TGTGCCAGTTCCCTCCAGTACTCTGGAAACACCATATATTTT	CASSLQYSGNTIYF
NA	TRBJ1-2	NA	TRBV29-1	TGCAGCGTTGGACAGGATTATGGCTACACCTTC	CSVGQDYGYTF
NA	TRBJ2-1	NA	TRBV7-9	TGTGCCAGCACCCTGACCCCGAGGGATAAGTTCTTC	CASTLTPRDKFF
TRBD1	TRBJ1-1	few	TRBV18	TGTGCCAGCTCACGGACAGGGGGCTATACTGAAGCTTTCTTT	CASSRTGGYTEAFF
TRBD1	TRBJ2-2	NA	TRBV19	TGTGCCAGTAGTGAGGGCAGGGGGCCACTCGGGGAGCTGTTTTTT	CASSEGRGPLGELFF
NA	TRBJ2-1	NA	TRBV5-1	TGCGCCAGCAGCTTGATGAGAAATGAGCAGTTCTTC	CASSLMRNEQFF
TRBD2	TRBJ2-1	NA	TRBV29-1	TGCAGCGTTAAAACTAGCGGGAGCAATGAGCAGTTCTTC	CSVKTSGSNEQFF
TRBD1	TRBJ1-2	NA	TRBV7-9	TGTGCCAGCAGCTCGACAGGGGGAGATGGCTACACCTTC	CASSSTGGDGYTF